The table lists the clone carrying this T cell receptor beta chain with a count of one. Its antigen is currently unknown. Generated by immunoSEQ multiplex PCR, the TCRdb table keeps only in-frame clones and is missing some. The sample lists about 6,600 clones; 85% to 90% were seen once. With 0 bases removed from V and 5 bases from J, the gap between germline ends came to 17 bases. The V gene's germline CDR1 is SGDLS and CDR2 YYNGEE. The CDR3 length is 16 residues. This sample is drawn from a study of tumour-infiltrating T cells in Burkitt lymphoma. Study summary: All epidemiological Burkitt lymphoma subtypes were represented in the cohort. Repertoire clonality predicted overall and progression-free survival. Findings of the study overall: Many Burkitt lymphoma patients shared several public clonotypes.

This TCR was recovered from a human donor with Burkitt lymphoma. Sequencing was carried out using tumor tissue. This sequence joins TRBV9 and TRBJ2-5; D tentatively fits TRBD1 or TRBD2 (6 bases each). CDR3 sequence (DNA): TGTGCCAGCAGCGTAGGAAGTCTGGGGGGCAGGGAGACCCAGTACTTC. Encoded protein: CASSVGSLGGRETQYF.